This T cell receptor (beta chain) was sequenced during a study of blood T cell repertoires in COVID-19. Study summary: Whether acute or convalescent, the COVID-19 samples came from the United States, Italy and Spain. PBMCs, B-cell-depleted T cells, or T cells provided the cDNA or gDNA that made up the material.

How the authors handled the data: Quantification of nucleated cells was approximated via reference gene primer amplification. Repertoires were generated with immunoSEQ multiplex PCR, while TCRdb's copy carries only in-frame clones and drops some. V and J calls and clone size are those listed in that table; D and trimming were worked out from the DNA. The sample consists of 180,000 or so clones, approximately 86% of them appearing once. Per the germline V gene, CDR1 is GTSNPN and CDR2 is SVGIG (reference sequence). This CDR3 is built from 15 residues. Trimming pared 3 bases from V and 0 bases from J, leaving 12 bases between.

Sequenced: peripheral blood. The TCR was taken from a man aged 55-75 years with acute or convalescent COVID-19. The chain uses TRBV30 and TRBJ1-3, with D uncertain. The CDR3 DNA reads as TGTGCCTGGAGCCCATTACGGGTCTCTGGAAACACCATATATTTT. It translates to CAWSPLRVSGNTIYF.